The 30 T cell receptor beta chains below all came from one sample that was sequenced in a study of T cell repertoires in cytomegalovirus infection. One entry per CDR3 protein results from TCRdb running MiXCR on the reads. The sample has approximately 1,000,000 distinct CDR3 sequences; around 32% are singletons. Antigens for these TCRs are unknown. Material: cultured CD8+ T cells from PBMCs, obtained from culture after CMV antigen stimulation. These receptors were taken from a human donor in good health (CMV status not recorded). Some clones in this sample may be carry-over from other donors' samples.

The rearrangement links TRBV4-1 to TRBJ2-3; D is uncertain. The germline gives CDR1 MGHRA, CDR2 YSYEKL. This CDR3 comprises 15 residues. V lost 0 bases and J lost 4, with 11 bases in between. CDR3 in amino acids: CASSQDLALPDTQYF. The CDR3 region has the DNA TGCGCCAGCAGCCAAGATCTCGCCCTACCAGATACGCAGTATTTT.

The chain's CDR3 is CSAREKGMDTQYF. The DNA for the CDR3 is TGCAGTGCTAGAGAGAAGGGTATGGATACCCAGTACTTC. The rearrangement joins TRBV20-1 to TRBJ2-5; D is unclear. Germline CDR1 DFQATT, CDR2 SNEGSKA (reference sequence). The V gene lost 0 bases and the J gene lost 8 bases, with 13 bases spanning the gap. The CDR3 covers 13 residues.

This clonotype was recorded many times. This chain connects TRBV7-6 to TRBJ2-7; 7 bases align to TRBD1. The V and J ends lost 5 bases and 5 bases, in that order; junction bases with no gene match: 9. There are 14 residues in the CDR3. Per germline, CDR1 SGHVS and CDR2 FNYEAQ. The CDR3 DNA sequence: TGTGCCAGCAGCCTGACCGGGACAGTGAACGAGCAGTACTTC. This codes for CASSLTGTVNEQYF.

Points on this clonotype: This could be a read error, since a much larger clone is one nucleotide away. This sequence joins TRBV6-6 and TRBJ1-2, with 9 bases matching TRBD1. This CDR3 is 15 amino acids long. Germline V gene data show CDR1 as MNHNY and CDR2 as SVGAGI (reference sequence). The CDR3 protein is CANSYLGTGNYGYTF. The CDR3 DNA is TGTGCCAACAGTTACCTAGGGACAGGGAACTATGGCTACACCTTC.

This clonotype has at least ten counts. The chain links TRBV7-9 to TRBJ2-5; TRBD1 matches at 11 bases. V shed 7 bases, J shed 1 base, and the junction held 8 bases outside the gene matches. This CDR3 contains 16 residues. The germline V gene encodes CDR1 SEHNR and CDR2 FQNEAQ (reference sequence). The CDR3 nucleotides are TGTGCCAGCACCCTCACCGGGACAGGGGGCCAAGAGACCCAGTACTTC. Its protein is CASTLTGTGGQETQYF.

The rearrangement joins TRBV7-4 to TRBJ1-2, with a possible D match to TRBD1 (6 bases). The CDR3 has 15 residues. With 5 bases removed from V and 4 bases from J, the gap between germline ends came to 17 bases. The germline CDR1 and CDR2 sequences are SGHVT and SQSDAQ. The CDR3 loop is CASSPPQGNPYGYTF. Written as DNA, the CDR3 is TGTGCCAGCAGCCCGCCACAGGGTAACCCCTATGGCTACACCTTC.

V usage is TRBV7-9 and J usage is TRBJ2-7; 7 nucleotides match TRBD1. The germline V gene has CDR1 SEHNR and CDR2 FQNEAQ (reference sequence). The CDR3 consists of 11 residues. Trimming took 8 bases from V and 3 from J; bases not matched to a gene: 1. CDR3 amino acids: CASGQDYEQYF. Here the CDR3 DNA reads TGTGCCAGCGGACAGGACTACGAGCAGTACTTC.

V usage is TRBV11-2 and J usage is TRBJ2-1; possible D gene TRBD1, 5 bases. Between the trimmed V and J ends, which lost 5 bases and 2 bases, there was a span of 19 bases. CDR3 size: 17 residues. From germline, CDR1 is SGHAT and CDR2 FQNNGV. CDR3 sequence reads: CASSLPRGADPYNEQFF. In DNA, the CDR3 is TGTGCCAGCAGCCTACCGCGTGGGGCCGATCCCTACAATGAGCAGTTCTTC.

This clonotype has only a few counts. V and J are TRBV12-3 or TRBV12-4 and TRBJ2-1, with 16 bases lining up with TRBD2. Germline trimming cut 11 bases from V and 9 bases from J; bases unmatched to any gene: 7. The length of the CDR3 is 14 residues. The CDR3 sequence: CAAGTSGGAGEQFF. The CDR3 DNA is TGTGCCGCTGGGACTAGCGGGGGGGCAGGTGAGCAGTTCTTC.

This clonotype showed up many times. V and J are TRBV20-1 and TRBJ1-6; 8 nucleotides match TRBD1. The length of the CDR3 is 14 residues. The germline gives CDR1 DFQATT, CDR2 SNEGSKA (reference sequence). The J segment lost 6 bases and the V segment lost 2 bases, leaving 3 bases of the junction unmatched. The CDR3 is CSARQGARNSPLHF. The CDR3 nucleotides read TGCAGTGCTAGACAGGGGGCTCGTAATTCACCCCTCCACTTT.

CDR3 in DNA: TGTGCCAGCAGTGAATCGATTCCCCGGGACAGGGATCACACTGAAGCTTTCTTT. It specifies CASSESIPRDRDHTEAFF. The chain links TRBV25-1 to TRBJ1-1, with TRBD1 matching over 9 bases. The CDR3 has 18 amino acids. Germline V gene sequence: CDR1 MGHDK, CDR2 SYGVNS. Germline trimming cut 1 base from V and 3 bases from J; bases unmatched to any gene: 12.

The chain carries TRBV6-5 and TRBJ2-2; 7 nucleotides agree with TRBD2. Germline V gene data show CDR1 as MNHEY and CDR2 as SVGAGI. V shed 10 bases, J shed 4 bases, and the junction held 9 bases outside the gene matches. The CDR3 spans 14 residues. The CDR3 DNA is TGTGCCACCCAGACTAGCAAGGGCACCGGGGAGCTGTTTTTT. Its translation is CATQTSKGTGELFF.

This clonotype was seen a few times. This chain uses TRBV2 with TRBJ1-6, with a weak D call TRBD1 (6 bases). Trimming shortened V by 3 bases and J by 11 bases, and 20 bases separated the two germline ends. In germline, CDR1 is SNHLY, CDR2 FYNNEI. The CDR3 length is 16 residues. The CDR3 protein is CASSEKGRGYMTPLHF. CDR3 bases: TGTGCCAGCAGTGAGAAGGGCAGGGGTTATATGACACCCCTCCACTTT.

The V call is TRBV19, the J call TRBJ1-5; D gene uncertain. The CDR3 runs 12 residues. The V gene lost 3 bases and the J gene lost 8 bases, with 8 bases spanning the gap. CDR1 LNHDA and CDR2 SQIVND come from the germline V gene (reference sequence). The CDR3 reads CASSIFLEPQHF. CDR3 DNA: TGTGCCAGTAGTATCTTTTTAGAGCCCCAGCATTTT.

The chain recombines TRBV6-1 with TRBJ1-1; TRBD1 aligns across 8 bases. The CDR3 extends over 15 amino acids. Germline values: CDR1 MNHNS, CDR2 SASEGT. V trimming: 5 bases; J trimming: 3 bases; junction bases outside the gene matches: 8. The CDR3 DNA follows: TGTGCCAGCAGTTCCCCAGGGGGCGCGGACACTGAAGCTTTCTTT. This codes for CASSSPGGADTEAFF.

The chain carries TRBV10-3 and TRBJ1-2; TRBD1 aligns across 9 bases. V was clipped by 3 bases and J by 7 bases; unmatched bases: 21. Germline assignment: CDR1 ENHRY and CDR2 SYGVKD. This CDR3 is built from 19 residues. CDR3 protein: CAISEKLGQGPRSAFGYTF. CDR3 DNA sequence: TGTGCCATCAGTGAAAAACTAGGACAGGGGCCCCGGAGCGCATTTGGCTACACCTTC.

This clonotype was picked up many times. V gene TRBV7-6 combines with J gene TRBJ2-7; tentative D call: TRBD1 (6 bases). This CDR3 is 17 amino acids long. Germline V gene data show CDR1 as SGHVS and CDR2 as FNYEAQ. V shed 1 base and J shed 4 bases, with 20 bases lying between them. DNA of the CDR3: TGTGCCAGCAGCTTAGGTCCGGGAACAGGGCTCGATTACGAGCAGTACTTC. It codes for CASSLGPGTGLDYEQYF.

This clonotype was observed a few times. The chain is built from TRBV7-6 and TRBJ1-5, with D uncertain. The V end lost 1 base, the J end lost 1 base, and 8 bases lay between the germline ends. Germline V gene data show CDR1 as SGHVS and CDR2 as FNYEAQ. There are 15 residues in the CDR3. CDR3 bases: TGTGCCAGCAGCTTAGGGCCACTAAGCAATCAGCCCCAGCATTTT. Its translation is CASSLGPLSNQPQHF.

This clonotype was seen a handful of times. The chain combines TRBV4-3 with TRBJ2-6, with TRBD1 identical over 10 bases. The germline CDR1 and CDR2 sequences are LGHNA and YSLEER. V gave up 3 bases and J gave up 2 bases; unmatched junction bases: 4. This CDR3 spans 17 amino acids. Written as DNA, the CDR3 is TGCGCCAGCAGCCATAACGGACAGGGGGCTGGGGCCAACGTCCTGACTTTC. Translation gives CASSHNGQGAGANVLTF.

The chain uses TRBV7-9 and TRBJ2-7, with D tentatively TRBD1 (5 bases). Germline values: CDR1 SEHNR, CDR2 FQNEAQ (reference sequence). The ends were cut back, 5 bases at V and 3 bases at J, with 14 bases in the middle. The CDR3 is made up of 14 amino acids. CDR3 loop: CASSPTTDFYEQYF. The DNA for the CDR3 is TGTGCCAGCAGCCCCACGACAGATTTCTACGAGCAGTACTTC.

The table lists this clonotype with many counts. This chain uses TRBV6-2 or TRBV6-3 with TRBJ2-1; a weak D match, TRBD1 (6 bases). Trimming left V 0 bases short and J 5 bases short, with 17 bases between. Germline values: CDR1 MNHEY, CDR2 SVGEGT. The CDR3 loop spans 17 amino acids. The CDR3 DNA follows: TGTGCCAGCAGTTACTCGGGTCGAAGGACAGCCGACAATGAGCAGTTCTTC. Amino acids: CASSYSGRRTADNEQFF.

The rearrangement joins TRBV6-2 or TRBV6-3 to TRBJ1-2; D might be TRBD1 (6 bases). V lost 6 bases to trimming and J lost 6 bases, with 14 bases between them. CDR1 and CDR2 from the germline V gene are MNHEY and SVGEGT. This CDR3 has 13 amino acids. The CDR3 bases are TGTGCCAGCAGCCCACAGGGCCTCAATGGCTACACCTTC. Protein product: CASSPQGLNGYTF.

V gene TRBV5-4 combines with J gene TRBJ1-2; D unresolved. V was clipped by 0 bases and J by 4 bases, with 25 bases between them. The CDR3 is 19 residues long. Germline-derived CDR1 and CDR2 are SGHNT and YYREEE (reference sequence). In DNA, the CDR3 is TGTGCCAGCAGCTTGGGATCGGCATCGATGGTCTCGCCAGGCTATGGCTACACCTTC. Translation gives CASSLGSASMVSPGYGYTF.

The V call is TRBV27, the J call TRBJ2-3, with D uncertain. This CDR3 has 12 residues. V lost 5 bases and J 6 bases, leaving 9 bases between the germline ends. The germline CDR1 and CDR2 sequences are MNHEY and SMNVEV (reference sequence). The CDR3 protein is CASSVLPDTQYF. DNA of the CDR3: TGTGCCAGCAGTGTTCTTCCTGATACGCAGTATTTT.

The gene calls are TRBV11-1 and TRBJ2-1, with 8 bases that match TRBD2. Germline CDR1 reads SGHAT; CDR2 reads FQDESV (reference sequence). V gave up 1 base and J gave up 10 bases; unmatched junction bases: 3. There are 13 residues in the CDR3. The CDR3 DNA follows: TGTGCCAGCAGCTTAGGGTCTAGCGGGGAGCAGTTCTTC. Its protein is CASSLGSSGEQFF.

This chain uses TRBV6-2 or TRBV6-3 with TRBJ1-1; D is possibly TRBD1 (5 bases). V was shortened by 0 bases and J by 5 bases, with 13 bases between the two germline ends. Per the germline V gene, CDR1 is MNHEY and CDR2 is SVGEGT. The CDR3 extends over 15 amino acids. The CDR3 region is CASSYSPGGWTEAFF. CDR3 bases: TGTGCCAGCAGTTACTCGCCGGGGGGGTGGACTGAAGCTTTCTTT.

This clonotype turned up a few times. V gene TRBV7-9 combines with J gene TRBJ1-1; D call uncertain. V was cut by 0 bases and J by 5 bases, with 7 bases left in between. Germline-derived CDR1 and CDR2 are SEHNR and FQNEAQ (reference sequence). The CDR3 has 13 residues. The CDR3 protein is CASSLALRTEAFF. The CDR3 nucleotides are TGTGCCAGCAGCTTAGCGTTGCGGACTGAAGCTTTCTTT. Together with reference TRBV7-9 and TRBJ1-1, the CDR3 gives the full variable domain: DTGVSQNPRHKITKRGQNVTFRCDPISEHNRLYWYRQTLGQGPEFLTYFQNEAQLEKSRLLSDRFSAERPKGSFSTLEIQRTEQGDSAMYLCASSLALRTEAFFGQGTRLTVV.

CDR3 region: CASSETLLEQYF. DNA for the CDR3: TGTGCCAGCAGTGAAACTCTCCTCGAGCAGTACTTC. The rearrangement uses TRBV6-1 and TRBJ2-7; D remains ambiguous. Germline CDR1 is MNHNS and CDR2 is SASEGT. Trimming cost V 2 bases and J 6 bases, with 8 bases left between them. This CDR3 region has 12 residues.

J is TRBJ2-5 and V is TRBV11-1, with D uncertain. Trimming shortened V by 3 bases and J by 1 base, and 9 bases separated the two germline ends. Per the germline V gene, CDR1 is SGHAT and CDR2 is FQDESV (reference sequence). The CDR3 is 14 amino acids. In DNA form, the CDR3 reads TGTGCCAGCAGCTTGGGGTCAACCCAAGAGACCCAGTACTTC. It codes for CASSLGSTQETQYF.

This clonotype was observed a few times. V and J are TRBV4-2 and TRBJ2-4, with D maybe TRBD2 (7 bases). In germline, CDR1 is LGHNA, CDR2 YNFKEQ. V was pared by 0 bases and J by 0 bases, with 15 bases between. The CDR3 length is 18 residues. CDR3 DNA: TGTGCCAGCAGCCAAGAAGGGGGGGAGGGACTAGCCAAAAACATTCAGTACTTC. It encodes CASSQEGGEGLAKNIQYF.